The rows below give T cell receptor beta chains drawn from one sample of a study of Ad26.COV2.S vaccination and SARS-CoV-2 variants. The protocol was immunoSEQ multiplex PCR, while the TCRdb copy is restricted to in-frame clones and leaves out a portion. This repertoire shows around 250,000 clones, 87% found once; its top ten account for roughly 3%. Here the sequenced sample was peripheral blood, taken in a trial of Ad26.COV2.S vaccine versus placebo. The receptors come from a person between 18 and 59 years old who received the Ad26.COV2.S COVID-19 vaccine or a placebo. CDR3s include the opening cysteine and the closing phenylalanine or tryptophan. D genes are given only for firm matches. Rows give clone size only sometimes, using once, few, many, or a class for an expanded clone.

V gene: TRBV5-1
CDR3 length: 14
clone size: NA
J gene: TRBJ1-4
D gene: TRBD1
CDR3 DNA: TGCGCCACCTCAGGGGGACGACCTAATGAAAAACTGTTTTTT
CDR3 protein: CATSGGRPNEKLFF

V gene: TRBV7-9
CDR3 length: 13
clone size: NA
J gene: TRBJ1-5
D gene: NA
CDR3 DNA: TGTGCCAGCAGCTTACCGGCTGGTCAGCCCCAGCATTTT
CDR3 protein: CASSLPAGQPQHF

V gene: TRBV5-6
CDR3 length: 17
clone size: NA
J gene: TRBJ1-5
D gene: NA
CDR3 DNA: TGTGCCAGCAGCTTGGAGGGCCCCCATTATAGCAATCAGCCCCAGCATTTT
CDR3 protein: CASSLEGPHYSNQPQHF

V gene: TRBV6-5
CDR3 length: 14
clone size: NA
J gene: TRBJ2-3
D gene: NA
CDR3 DNA: TGTGCCAGCAGAGACCTTCCCGTATGGGATACGCAGTATTTT
CDR3 protein: CASRDLPVWDTQYF

V gene: TRBV4-2
CDR3 length: 14
clone size: few
J gene: TRBJ1-3
D gene: NA
CDR3 DNA: TGTGCCAGCAGCCAAGAGGGCCCTGGAAACACCATATATTTT
CDR3 protein: CASSQEGPGNTIYF

V gene: TRBV27
CDR3 length: 19
clone size: NA
J gene: TRBJ1-6
D gene: TRBD1
CDR3 DNA: TGTGCCAGCAGTTTATCCATATCCCCTGACAGGGGTGGAAATTCACCCCTCCACTTT
CDR3 protein: CASSLSISPDRGGNSPLHF

V gene: TRBV15
CDR3 length: 17
clone size: NA
J gene: TRBJ2-1
D gene: TRBD1
CDR3 DNA: TGTGCCACCAGCAGAGTTAAGGGGGCGCCGAATCCCAATGAGCAGTTCTTC
CDR3 protein: CATSRVKGAPNPNEQFF

V gene: TRBV4-1
CDR3 length: 14
clone size: NA
J gene: TRBJ2-1
D gene: NA
CDR3 DNA: TGCGCCAGCAGCCAAGATAGGATAGGGAATGAGCAGTTCTTC
CDR3 protein: CASSQDRIGNEQFF

V gene: TRBV11-2
CDR3 length: 16
clone size: once
J gene: TRBJ1-2
D gene: NA
CDR3 DNA: TGTGCCAGCAGCTTAGTTCGGGGAGGAAGGGGGTCTGGCTACACCTTC
CDR3 protein: CASSLVRGGRGSGYTF

V gene: TRBV5-1
CDR3 length: 12
clone size: NA
J gene: TRBJ2-3
D gene: NA
CDR3 DNA: TGCGCCAGCAGCTTGATCGCAGATACGCAGTATTTT
CDR3 protein: CASSLIADTQYF

V gene: TRBV11-2
CDR3 length: 16
clone size: NA
J gene: TRBJ1-4
D gene: NA
CDR3 DNA: TGTGCCAGCAGCTTAATTACAGGGCCAACTAATGAAAAACTGTTTTTT
CDR3 protein: CASSLITGPTNEKLFF

V gene: TRBV2
CDR3 length: 12
clone size: NA
J gene: TRBJ1-2
D gene: NA
CDR3 DNA: TGTGCCAGCAGTGTTGTAGGTTTGGGCTACACCTTC
CDR3 protein: CASSVVGLGYTF

V gene: TRBV18
CDR3 length: 14
clone size: few
J gene: TRBJ1-6
D gene: NA
CDR3 DNA: TGTGCCAGCTCACCCGGGGCAAATAATTCACCCCTCCACTTT
CDR3 protein: CASSPGANNSPLHF

V gene: TRBV12-3/TRBV12-4
CDR3 length: 13
clone size: NA
J gene: TRBJ1-2
D gene: TRBD1
CDR3 DNA: TGTGCCAGCAGCCTAGGGGACAGATATGGCTACACCTTC
CDR3 protein: CASSLGDRYGYTF

V gene: TRBV6-2/TRBV6-3
CDR3 length: 15
clone size: NA
J gene: TRBJ2-5
D gene: TRBD2
CDR3 DNA: TGTGCCAGCAGTTACCTATCTAGCGGCCAAGAGACCCAGTACTTC
CDR3 protein: CASSYLSSGQETQYF

V gene: TRBV25-1
CDR3 length: 13
clone size: NA
J gene: TRBJ1-3
D gene: NA
CDR3 DNA: TGTGCCAGCAGGGAGCGGGATTCCTACACCATATATTTT
CDR3 protein: CASRERDSYTIYF

V gene: TRBV7-7
CDR3 length: 13
clone size: NA
J gene: TRBJ1-3
D gene: NA
CDR3 DNA: TGTGCTAGCAGTTTCGGTGTCGGAAACACCATATATTTT
CDR3 protein: CASSFGVGNTIYF

V gene: TRBV7-8
CDR3 length: 13
clone size: NA
J gene: TRBJ2-1
D gene: NA
CDR3 DNA: TGTGCCAGCAGCCCCGAAAGGTACAATGAGCAGTTCTTC
CDR3 protein: CASSPERYNEQFF

V gene: TRBV5-1
CDR3 length: 14
clone size: NA
J gene: TRBJ2-1
D gene: TRBD1
CDR3 DNA: TGCGCCAGCAGGGCTGGACAGGGGACGAATGAGCAGTTCTTC
CDR3 protein: CASRAGQGTNEQFF

V gene: TRBV6-6
CDR3 length: 12
clone size: NA
J gene: TRBJ2-1
D gene: NA
CDR3 DNA: TGTGCCAGCAGTTACTCATACAATGAGCAGTTCTTC
CDR3 protein: CASSYSYNEQFF

V gene: TRBV7-2
CDR3 length: 17
clone size: NA
J gene: TRBJ2-3
D gene: TRBD2
CDR3 DNA: TGTGCCAGCAGCCCCGGGCCTAGCGGGGGGGGCACAGATACGCAGTATTTT
CDR3 protein: CASSPGPSGGGTDTQYF

V gene: TRBV7-6
CDR3 length: 17
clone size: once
J gene: TRBJ2-6
D gene: TRBD2
CDR3 DNA: TGTGCCAGCAGCTTAGGGGCGGGAGATGCTGGGGCCAACGTCCTGACTTTC
CDR3 protein: CASSLGAGDAGANVLTF

V gene: TRBV3-1/TRBV3-2
CDR3 length: 14
clone size: once
J gene: TRBJ2-1
D gene: NA
CDR3 DNA: TGTGCCAGCAGCCAAGTAAGGGGGAACGGCGAGCAGTTCTTC
CDR3 protein: CASSQVRGNGEQFF

V gene: TRBV27
CDR3 length: 14
clone size: NA
J gene: TRBJ1-6
D gene: NA
CDR3 DNA: TGTGCCAGCAGTTTAGGGGGCGGGAGATCACCCCTCCACTTT
CDR3 protein: CASSLGGGRSPLHF

V gene: TRBV4-1
CDR3 length: 15
clone size: NA
J gene: TRBJ1-3
D gene: NA
CDR3 DNA: TGCGCCAGCAGCCAAGTAGGCAACTCTGGAAACACCATATATTTT
CDR3 protein: CASSQVGNSGNTIYF

V gene: TRBV6-2/TRBV6-3
CDR3 length: 23
clone size: NA
J gene: TRBJ2-3
D gene: NA
CDR3 DNA: TGTGCCAGCAGCCCCCCAATCCCCGGCCCCATAAGAGGTGGGAGGCTCCCTCATGATACGCAGTATTTT
CDR3 protein: CASSPPIPGPIRGGRLPHDTQYF

V gene: TRBV19
CDR3 length: 16
clone size: NA
J gene: TRBJ1-2
D gene: NA
CDR3 DNA: TGTGCCAGTAGTATCAGGTCCACAGGGCGCGGGTATGGCTACACCTTC
CDR3 protein: CASSIRSTGRGYGYTF

V gene: TRBV24-1
CDR3 length: 12
clone size: NA
J gene: TRBJ2-1
D gene: NA
CDR3 DNA: TGTGCCACCAGTGCTGACATCAATGAGCAGTTCTTC
CDR3 protein: CATSADINEQFF

V gene: TRBV7-9
CDR3 length: 15
clone size: once
J gene: TRBJ2-5
D gene: NA
CDR3 DNA: TGTGCCAGCAGCCCCGAGGGGCATTACTCAGAGACCCAGTACTTC
CDR3 protein: CASSPEGHYSETQYF

V gene: TRBV3-1/TRBV3-2
CDR3 length: 12
clone size: NA
J gene: TRBJ1-4
D gene: NA
CDR3 DNA: TGTGCCAGCAGCCACTCGGGACTGCAACTGTTTTTT
CDR3 protein: CASSHSGLQLFF

V gene: TRBV19
CDR3 length: 14
clone size: NA
J gene: TRBJ2-4
D gene: NA
CDR3 DNA: TGTGCCAGTAGTATGGGACTCGGCAAAAACATTCAGTACTTC
CDR3 protein: CASSMGLGKNIQYF

V gene: TRBV5-1
CDR3 length: 14
clone size: NA
J gene: TRBJ2-5
D gene: TRBD1
CDR3 DNA: TGCGCCAGCAGCTTGGGGGACAGGGGGGAGACCCAGTACTTC
CDR3 protein: CASSLGDRGETQYF